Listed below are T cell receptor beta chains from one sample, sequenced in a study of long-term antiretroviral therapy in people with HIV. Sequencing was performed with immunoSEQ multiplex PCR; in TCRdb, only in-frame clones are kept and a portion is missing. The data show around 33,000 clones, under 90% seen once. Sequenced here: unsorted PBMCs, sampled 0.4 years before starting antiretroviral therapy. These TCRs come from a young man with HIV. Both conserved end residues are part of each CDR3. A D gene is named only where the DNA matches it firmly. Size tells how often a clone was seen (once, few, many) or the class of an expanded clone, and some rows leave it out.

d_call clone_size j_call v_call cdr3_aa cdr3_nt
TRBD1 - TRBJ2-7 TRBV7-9 CASSRLGDRGLGYF TGTGCCAGCAGCCGTCTGGGGGACAGGGGATTGGGGTACTTC
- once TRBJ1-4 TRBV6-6 CASSSRGGLGNEKLFF TGTGCCAGCAGTTCTCGAGGGGGACTTGGTAATGAAAAACTGTTTTTT
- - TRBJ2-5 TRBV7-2 CASIQNRQETQYF TGTGCCAGCATACAAAACCGGCAAGAGACCCAGTACTTC
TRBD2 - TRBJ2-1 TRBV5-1 CASSFSGDTYNEQFF TGCGCCAGCAGCTTTAGCGGGGATACCTACAATGAGCAGTTCTTC
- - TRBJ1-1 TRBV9 CASSGSATEAFF TGTGCCAGCAGCGGGTCGGCCACTGAAGCTTTCTTT
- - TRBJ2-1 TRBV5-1 CASSPDGSSYNEQFF TGCGCCAGCAGCCCCGACGGGAGCTCCTACAATGAGCAGTTCTTC
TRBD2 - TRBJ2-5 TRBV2 CASIGTSGQTQYF TGTGCCTCGATTGGGACTAGCGGGCAGACCCAGTACTTC
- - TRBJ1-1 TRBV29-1 CSVERGGRDTEAFF TGCAGCGTTGAACGTGGGGGGCGGGACACTGAAGCTTTCTTT
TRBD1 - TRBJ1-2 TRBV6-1 CASNKQGDYGYTF TGTGCCAGCAACAAACAGGGGGACTATGGCTACACCTTC
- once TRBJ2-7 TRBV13 CASSLGRDEQYF TGTGCCAGCAGCTTAGGAAGGGACGAGCAGTACTTC
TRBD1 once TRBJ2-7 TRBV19 CASSIGQGEFEQYF TGTGCCAGTAGTATTGGTCAGGGGGAATTCGAGCAGTACTTC
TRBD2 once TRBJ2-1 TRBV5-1 CASSLPLLAGGYNEQFF TGCGCCAGCAGCTTGCCCCTGCTAGCGGGGGGTTACAATGAGCAGTTCTTC
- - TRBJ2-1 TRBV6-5 CASSYSNRHNEQFF TGTGCCAGCAGTTACTCGAACAGACACAATGAGCAGTTCTTC
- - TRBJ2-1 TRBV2 CASASEGWTYNEQFF TGTGCCAGCGCCTCGGAGGGGTGGACCTACAATGAGCAGTTCTTC
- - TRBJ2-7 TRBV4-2 CASSPPPKGYEQYF TGTGCCAGCAGCCCCCCCCCTAAAGGTTACGAGCAGTACTTC
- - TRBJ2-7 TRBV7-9 CASSLADGLEQYF TGTGCCAGCAGCTTAGCGGACGGTTTGGAGCAGTACTTC
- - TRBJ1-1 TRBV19 CASSIVGPGASEAFF TGTGCCAGTAGTATAGTAGGCCCGGGGGCGTCTGAAGCTTTCTTT
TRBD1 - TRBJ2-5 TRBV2 CASTGTANQETQYF TGTGCCAGCACCGGGACAGCCAACCAAGAGACCCAGTACTTC